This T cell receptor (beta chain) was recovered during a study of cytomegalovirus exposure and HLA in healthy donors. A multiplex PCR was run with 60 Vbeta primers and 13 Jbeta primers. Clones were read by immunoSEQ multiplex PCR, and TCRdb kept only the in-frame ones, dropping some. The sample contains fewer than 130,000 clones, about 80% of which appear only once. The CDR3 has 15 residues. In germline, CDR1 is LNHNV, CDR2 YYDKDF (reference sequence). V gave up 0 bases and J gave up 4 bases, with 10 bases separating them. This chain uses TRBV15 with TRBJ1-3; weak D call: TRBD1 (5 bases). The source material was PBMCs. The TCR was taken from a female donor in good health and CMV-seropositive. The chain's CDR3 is CATSRDQGGGNTIYF. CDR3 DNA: TGTGCCACCAGCAGAGATCAGGGAGGGGGAAACACCATATATTTT.